The 21 T cell receptor beta chains presented below share a single source sample, sequenced in a study of blood T cell repertoires in COVID-19. The repertoire was sequenced with immunoSEQ multiplex PCR; TCRdb's copy has only in-frame clones and lacks some. This table holds roughly 30,000 clones, around 67% found once. The sequencing input was peripheral blood. Every receptor here comes from a human donor in a cohort sampled during active COVID-19.

The gene calls are TRBV4-1 and TRBJ2-1, with 15 positions matching TRBD2. V dropped 4 bases and J dropped 8; count of bases not matched to a gene: 9. This CDR3 spans 17 amino acids. Germline values: CDR1 MGHRA, CDR2 YSYEKL. CDR3 amino acids: CASSRGLAGGRADEQFF. In nucleotides, the CDR3 is TGCGCCAGCAGCCGCGGACTAGCGGGAGGGCGGGCCGATGAGCAGTTCTTC.

The chain combines TRBV7-8 with TRBJ2-7, with a weak D call TRBD2 (6 bases). Germline CDR1 is SGHVS and CDR2 is FQNEAQ. This CDR3 is built from 19 residues. Trimming took 0 bases from V and 2 from J, leaving 23 bases between them. This CDR3 is CASSLARAGLSWGAYEQYF. DNA for the CDR3: TGTGCCAGCAGCTTAGCGCGGGCAGGACTGAGCTGGGGGGCCTACGAGCAGTACTTC.

This sequence joins TRBV24-1 and TRBJ2-1; 8 positions agree with TRBD2. V was clipped by 4 bases and J by 6 bases; unmatched bases: 13. Germline-derived CDR1 and CDR2 are KGHDR and SFDVKD. The CDR3 extends over 17 amino acids. This chain's CDR3 is CATSDLRRGAGINEQFF. DNA for the CDR3: TGTGCCACCAGTGACCTTAGGCGGGGGGCAGGCATCAATGAGCAGTTCTTC.

Only a few counts were recorded for this clone. This chain uses TRBV18 with TRBJ1-5; 9 bases map to TRBD1. CDR3 length: 15 amino acids. CDR1 KGHSH and CDR2 LQKENI come from the germline V gene. Trimming cost V 5 bases and J 5 bases; bases outside gene matches: 7. The DNA for the CDR3 is TGTGCCAGCTCAGCCGCGGGACAGGGCCATCAGCCCCAGCATTTT. Encoded protein: CASSAAGQGHQPQHF.

This chain connects TRBV14 to TRBJ2-1; 7 bases align to TRBD2. Germline values: CDR1 SGHDN, CDR2 FVKESK. The trim removed 4 bases at V and 5 bases at J, leaving 11 bases unmatched. The CDR3 contains 16 residues. The CDR3 is CASSPQRRGRDNEQFF. The CDR3 DNA follows: TGTGCCAGCAGCCCCCAACGGCGCGGGAGAGACAATGAGCAGTTCTTC.

The chain carries TRBV29-1 and TRBJ2-5; tentatively, D is TRBD2 (6 bases). The CDR3 is 14 residues long. Trimming pared 1 base from V and 4 bases from J, leaving 13 bases between. Germline V lookup: CDR1 SQVTM, CDR2 ANQGSEA. As DNA, the CDR3 is TGCAGCGTTGAAGCGACGGGGGTGGGAGAGACCCAGTACTTC. This gives the protein CSVEATGVGETQYF.

This clone was counted a few times. The V gene is TRBV24-1, the J gene TRBJ2-5; TRBD2 aligns across 8 bases. With V trimmed by 12 bases and J by 2 bases, 7 bases remained unmatched. The germline CDR1 and CDR2 sequences are KGHDR and SFDVKD. This CDR3 has 13 residues. CDR3 nucleotide sequence: TGTGCCGTCTCCACTAGCGGACAAGAGACCCAGTACTTC. Translated: CAVSTSGQETQYF.

CDR3 in DNA: TGTGCCAGCAGCCCCCGACAGGTCCTACCTTCTTCTGGCTACACCTTC. Translation: CASSPRQVLPSSGYTF. This sequence joins TRBV3-1 (or the pseudogene TRBV3-2) and TRBJ1-2; the D gene is possibly TRBD1 (6 bases). CDR1 LGHDT and CDR2 YNNKEL come from the germline V gene (reference sequence). The V end lost 4 bases, the J end lost 7 bases, and 22 bases lay between the germline ends. This CDR3 spans 16 amino acids.

This rearrangement joins TRBV13 to TRBJ2-7, with 7 bases identical to TRBD2. The CDR3 length is 13 residues. CDR1 is PRHDT, CDR2 FYEKMQ, per germline (reference sequence). After removal of 3 bases from V and 2 bases from J, the junction contained 1 base not matched to a gene. CDR3 loop: CASSLGGTYEQYF. Here the CDR3 DNA reads TGTGCCAGCAGCTTGGGGGGGACCTACGAGCAGTACTTC.

The chain joins TRBV14 to TRBJ2-7; TRBD2 might be the D (6 bases). The CDR3 extends over 14 amino acids. The germline CDR1 and CDR2 sequences are SGHDN and FVKESK. V shed 4 bases and J shed 2 bases, with 12 bases lying between them. The CDR3 is CASSLGRGPYEQYF. The CDR3 region has the DNA TGTGCCAGCAGCCTGGGGCGGGGCCCCTACGAGCAGTACTTC.

This clone was counted only a few times. The chain carries TRBV7-3 and TRBJ1-2; 7 bases agree with TRBD1. Per germline, CDR1 SGHTA and CDR2 FQGTGA. Trimming cost V 5 bases and J 7 bases; bases outside gene matches: 7. This CDR3 is 13 amino acids long. CDR3 coding DNA: TGTGCCAGCAGCGAACAGGGGATGGGTGGCTACACCTTC. Residues: CASSEQGMGGYTF. Full variable domain (outside the CDR3, taken from reference TRBV7-3 and TRBJ1-2): GAGVSQTPSNKVTEKGKYVELRCDPISGHTALYWYRQSLGQGPEFLIYFQGTGAADDSGLPNDRFFAVRPEGSVSTLKIQRTERGDSAVYLCASSEQGMGGYTFGSGTRLTVV.

The genes are TRBV6-5 and TRBJ1-1, with TRBD1 matching 8 bases. The CDR3 sequence is 15 residues long. Germline CDR1 and CDR2: MNHEY and SVGAGI. V trimming: 7 bases; J trimming: 5 bases; junction bases outside the gene matches: 12. The CDR3 protein is CASIPAQGAKTEAFF. The CDR3 bases are TGTGCCAGCATACCGGCGCAGGGGGCGAAAACTGAAGCTTTCTTT.

The chain couples TRBV6-2 or TRBV6-3 to TRBJ2-7; the D gene is possibly TRBD2 (6 bases). CDR1 is MNHEY, CDR2 SVGEGT, per germline. This CDR3 is 14 amino acids long. V gave up 5 bases and J gave up 1 base, with 12 bases separating them. The CDR3 DNA is TGTGCCAGCAGTCCCCGGAGGGGATCCTACGAGCAGTACTTC. It is translated as CASSPRRGSYEQYF.

The gene calls are TRBV9 and TRBJ1-2, with D perhaps matching TRBD1 (5 bases). The CDR3 loop spans 15 amino acids. CDR1 is SGDLS and CDR2 is YYNGEE in the germline V gene. Trimming stripped 0 bases from V and 4 bases from J, with 13 bases between. Here the CDR3 reads CASSVAWGGGYGYTF. In DNA form, the CDR3 reads TGTGCCAGCAGCGTAGCTTGGGGGGGAGGCTATGGCTACACCTTC.

The V and J genes are TRBV11-2 and TRBJ1-6; a possible D gene is TRBD1 (5 bases). Deletions cut 2 bases from V and 6 bases from J, with 11 bases between. Germline V lookup: CDR1 SGHAT, CDR2 FQNNGV. This CDR3 has 15 residues. CDR3 coding DNA: TGTGCCAGCAGCTTACAGGGAGGGAGTAATTCACCCCTCCACTTT. Translated: CASSLQGGSNSPLHF.

The rearrangement links TRBV11-2 to TRBJ2-5, with D possibly TRBD1 on 6 matching bases. This CDR3 contains 15 residues. Per the germline V gene, CDR1 is SGHAT and CDR2 is FQNNGV. Between the trimmed V and J ends, which lost 1 base and 5 bases, there was a span of 14 bases. CDR3 residues: CASSLGSRGQETQYF. CDR3 DNA: TGTGCCAGCAGCTTAGGTTCCAGGGGTCAGGAGACCCAGTACTTC.

J is TRBJ2-7 and V is TRBV7-6; 12 bases match TRBD2. CDR3 length: 19 amino acids. V shed 1 base and J 2 bases; nucleotides not matched to a gene: 12. CDR1 SGHVS and CDR2 FNYEAQ come from the germline V gene. CDR3 residues: CASSLVAQGLAGTTYEQYF. CDR3 bases: TGTGCCAGCAGCTTAGTGGCCCAAGGACTAGCGGGGACTACCTACGAGCAGTACTTC.

V is TRBV5-6 and J is TRBJ2-2; D call uncertain. From germline, CDR1 is SGHDT and CDR2 YYEEEE. The CDR3 contains 12 residues. The V gene lost 3 bases and the J gene lost 3 bases, with 3 bases spanning the gap. DNA of the CDR3: TGTGCCAGCAGCTCCGACACCGGGGAGCTGTTTTTT. Its protein product is CASSSDTGELFF.

This clone has only a few counts. V and J are TRBV29-1 and TRBJ2-1; 10 nucleotides match TRBD2. The J segment lost 2 bases and the V segment lost 6 bases, leaving 1 base of the junction unmatched. Per the germline V gene, CDR1 is SQVTM and CDR2 is ANQGSEA. The CDR3 contains 13 residues. Here the CDR3 DNA reads TGCAGCGTCAGCGGGGGGGCCTACAATGAGCAGTTCTTC. It specifies CSVSGGAYNEQFF.

This clone has just a few counts. The chain is built from TRBV18 and TRBJ2-5; 10 bases align to TRBD2. With V trimmed by 4 bases and J by 2 bases, 4 bases remained unmatched. The length of the CDR3 is 15 residues. The germline CDR1 and CDR2 sequences are KGHSH and LQKENI. CDR3 bases: TGTGCCAGCTCACAGCTAGCGGGGGAGCAAGAGACCCAGTACTTC. Encoded protein: CASSQLAGEQETQYF.

The rearrangement uses TRBV3-1 (or the pseudogene TRBV3-2) and TRBJ2-5; no definite D call. The V end was cut by 0 bases, the J end by 4 bases, with 6 bases between. Germline CDR1 is LGHDT and CDR2 is YNNKEL (reference sequence). CDR3 length: 13 residues. In DNA, the CDR3 is TGTGCCAGCAGCCAAGATAGGAGAGAGACCCAGTACTTC. Translation gives CASSQDRRETQYF.